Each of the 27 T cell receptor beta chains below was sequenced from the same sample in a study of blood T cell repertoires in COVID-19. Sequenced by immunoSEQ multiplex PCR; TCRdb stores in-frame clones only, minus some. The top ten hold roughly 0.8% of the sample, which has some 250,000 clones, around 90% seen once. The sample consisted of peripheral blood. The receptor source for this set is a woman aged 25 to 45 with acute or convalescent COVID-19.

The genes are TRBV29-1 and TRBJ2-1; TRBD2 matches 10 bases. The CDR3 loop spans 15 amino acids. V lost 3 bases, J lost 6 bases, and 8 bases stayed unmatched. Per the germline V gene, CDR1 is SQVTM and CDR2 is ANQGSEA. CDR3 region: CSVEGGLASRNEQFF. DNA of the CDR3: TGCAGCGTTGAGGGGGGACTAGCGAGCCGCAATGAGCAGTTCTTC.

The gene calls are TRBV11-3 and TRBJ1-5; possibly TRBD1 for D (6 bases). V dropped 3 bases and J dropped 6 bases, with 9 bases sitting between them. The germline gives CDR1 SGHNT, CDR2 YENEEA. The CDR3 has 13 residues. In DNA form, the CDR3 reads TGTGCCAGCAGCTTGGGCAGGGGTCAGCCCCAGCATTTT. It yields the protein CASSLGRGQPQHF.

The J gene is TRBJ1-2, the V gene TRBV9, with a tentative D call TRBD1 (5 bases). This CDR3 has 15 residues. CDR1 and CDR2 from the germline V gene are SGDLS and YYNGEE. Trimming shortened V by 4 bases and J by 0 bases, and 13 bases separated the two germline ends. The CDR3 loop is CASSSHGGSNYGYTF. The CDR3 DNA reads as TGTGCCAGCAGCTCGCACGGGGGGTCTAACTATGGCTACACCTTC.

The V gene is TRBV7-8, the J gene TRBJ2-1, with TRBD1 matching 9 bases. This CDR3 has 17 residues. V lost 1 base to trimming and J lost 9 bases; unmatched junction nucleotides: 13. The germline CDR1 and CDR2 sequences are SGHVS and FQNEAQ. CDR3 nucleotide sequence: TGTGCCAGCAGCTTAGTCCTCTCCGGGACAGGGTTCGGTGAGCAGTTCTTC. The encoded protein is CASSLVLSGTGFGEQFF.

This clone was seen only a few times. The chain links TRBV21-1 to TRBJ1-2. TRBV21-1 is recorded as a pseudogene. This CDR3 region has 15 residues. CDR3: CASSKVWSPNYGYTF. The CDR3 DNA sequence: TGTGCCAGCAGCAAAGTCTGGAGCCCAAACTATGGCTACACCTTC.

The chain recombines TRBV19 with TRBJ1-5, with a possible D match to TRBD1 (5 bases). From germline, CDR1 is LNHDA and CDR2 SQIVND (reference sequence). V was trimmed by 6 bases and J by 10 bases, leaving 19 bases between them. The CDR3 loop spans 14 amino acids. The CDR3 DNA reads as TGTGCCAGTAGAACCCGGCAGGGCTTAACACCCCAGCATTTT. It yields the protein CASRTRQGLTPQHF.

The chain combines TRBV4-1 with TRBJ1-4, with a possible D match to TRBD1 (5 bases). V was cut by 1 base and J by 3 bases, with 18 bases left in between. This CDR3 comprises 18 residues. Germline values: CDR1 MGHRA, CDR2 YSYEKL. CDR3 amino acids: CASSQVLGPQVSNEKLFF. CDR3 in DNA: TGCGCCAGCAGCCAAGTCCTGGGGCCTCAGGTATCTAATGAAAAACTGTTTTTT.

CDR3 bases: TGTGCCAGTAGTAGCTTTGGGACAGGGTATGGGGCCCAGTACTTC. The encoded protein is CASSSFGTGYGAQYF. The J gene is TRBJ2-5, the V gene TRBV19; 9 bases are shared with TRBD1. CDR1 is LNHDA and CDR2 is SQIVND in the germline V gene (reference sequence). The length of the CDR3 is 15 residues. Losses at the gene ends were 4 bases for V and 9 bases for J; bases not matched to a gene: 12.

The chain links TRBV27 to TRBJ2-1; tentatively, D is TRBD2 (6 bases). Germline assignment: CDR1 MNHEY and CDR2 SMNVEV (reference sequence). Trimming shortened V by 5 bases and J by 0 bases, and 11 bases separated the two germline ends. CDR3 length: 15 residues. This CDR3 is CASSVGDFSYNEQFF. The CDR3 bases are TGTGCCAGCAGTGTCGGGGACTTCTCCTACAATGAGCAGTTCTTC.

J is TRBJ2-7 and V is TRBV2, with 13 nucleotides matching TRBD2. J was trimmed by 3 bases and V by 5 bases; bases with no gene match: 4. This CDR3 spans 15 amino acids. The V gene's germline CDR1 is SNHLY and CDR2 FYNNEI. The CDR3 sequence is CASSQGLAGIYEQYF. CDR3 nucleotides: TGTGCCAGCAGTCAGGGACTAGCGGGAATCTACGAGCAGTACTTC.

The CDR3: CASSYSQGQETQYF. The DNA of the CDR3 is TGTGCCAGCAGTTACTCACAGGGACAAGAGACCCAGTACTTC. The V gene is TRBV6-5, the J gene TRBJ2-5, with a tentative D call TRBD1 (6 bases). Germline V lookup: CDR1 MNHEY, CDR2 SVGAGI. CDR3 length: 14 residues. The V end lost 0 bases, the J end lost 2 bases, and 7 bases lay between the germline ends.

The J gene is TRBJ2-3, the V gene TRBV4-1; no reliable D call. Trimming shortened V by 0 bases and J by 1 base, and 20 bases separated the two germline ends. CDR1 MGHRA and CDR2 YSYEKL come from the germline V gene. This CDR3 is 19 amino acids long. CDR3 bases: TGCGCCAGCAGCCAAGATGATGGTCGTGGCAGTACCCGCACAGATACGCAGTATTTT. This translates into CASSQDDGRGSTRTDTQYF.

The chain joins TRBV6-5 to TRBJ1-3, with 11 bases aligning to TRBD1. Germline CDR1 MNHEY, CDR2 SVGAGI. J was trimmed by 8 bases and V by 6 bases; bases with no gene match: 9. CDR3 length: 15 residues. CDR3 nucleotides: TGTGCCAGCAGCCAATCCGGACAGGGGGCTTACACCATATATTTT. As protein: CASSQSGQGAYTIYF.

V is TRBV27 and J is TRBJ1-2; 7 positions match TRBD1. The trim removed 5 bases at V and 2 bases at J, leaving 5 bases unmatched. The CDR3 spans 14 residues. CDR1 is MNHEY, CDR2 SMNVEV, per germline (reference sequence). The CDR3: CASSGGGRNYGYTF. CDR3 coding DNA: TGTGCCAGCAGTGGAGGGGGCAGAAACTATGGCTACACCTTC.

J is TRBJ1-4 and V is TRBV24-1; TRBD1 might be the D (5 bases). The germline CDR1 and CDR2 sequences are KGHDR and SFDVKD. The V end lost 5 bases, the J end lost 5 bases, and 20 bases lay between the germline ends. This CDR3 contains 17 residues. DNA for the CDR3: TGTGCCACCAGTGTTGGGCAGGGCGTTGGCGGCAATGAAAAACTGTTTTTT. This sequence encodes CATSVGQGVGGNEKLFF.

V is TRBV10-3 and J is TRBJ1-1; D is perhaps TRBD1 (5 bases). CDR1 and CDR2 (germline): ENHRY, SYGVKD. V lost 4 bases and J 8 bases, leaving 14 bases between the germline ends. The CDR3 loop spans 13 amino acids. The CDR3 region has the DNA TGTGCCATCAGTGTCGGAGGGGCCCGCGAAGCTTTCTTT. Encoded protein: CAISVGGAREAFF.

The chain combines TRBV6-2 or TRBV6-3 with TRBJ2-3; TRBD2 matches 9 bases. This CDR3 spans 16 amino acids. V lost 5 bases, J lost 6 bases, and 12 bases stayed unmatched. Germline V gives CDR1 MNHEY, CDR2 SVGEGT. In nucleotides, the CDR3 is TGTGCCAGCAGTCCAGCTCTAGCGGGATGGTCGGATACGCAGTATTTT. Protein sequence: CASSPALAGWSDTQYF.

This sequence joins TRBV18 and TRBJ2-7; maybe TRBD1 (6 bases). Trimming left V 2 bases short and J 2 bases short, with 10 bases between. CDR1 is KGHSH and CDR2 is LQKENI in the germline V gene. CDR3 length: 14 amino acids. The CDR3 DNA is TGTGCCAGCTCACCAGGACAGCCGGCCTACGAGCAGTACTTC. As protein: CASSPGQPAYEQYF.

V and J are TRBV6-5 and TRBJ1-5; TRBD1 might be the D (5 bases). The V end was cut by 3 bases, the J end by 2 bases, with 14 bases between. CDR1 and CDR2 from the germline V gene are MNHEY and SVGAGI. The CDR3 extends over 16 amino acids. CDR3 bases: TGTGCCAGCAGTTATTGGCCAGGGTCCGGCAATCAGCCCCAGCATTTT. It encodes CASSYWPGSGNQPQHF.

The CDR3 DNA follows: TGTGCCATCAGTGAGTCGCCGGACAAGAACACTGAAGCTTTCTTT. Protein: CAISESPDKNTEAFF. The genes are TRBV10-3 and TRBJ1-1; tentatively, D is TRBD1 (5 bases). Germline V gives CDR1 ENHRY, CDR2 SYGVKD. V was shortened by 0 bases and J by 1 base, with 9 bases between the two germline ends. This CDR3 spans 15 amino acids.

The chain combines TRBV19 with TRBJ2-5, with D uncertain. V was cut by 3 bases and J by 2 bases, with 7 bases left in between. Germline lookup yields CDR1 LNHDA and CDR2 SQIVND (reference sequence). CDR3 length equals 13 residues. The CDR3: CASSIDGQETQYF. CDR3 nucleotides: TGTGCCAGTAGTATTGACGGGCAAGAGACCCAGTACTTC.

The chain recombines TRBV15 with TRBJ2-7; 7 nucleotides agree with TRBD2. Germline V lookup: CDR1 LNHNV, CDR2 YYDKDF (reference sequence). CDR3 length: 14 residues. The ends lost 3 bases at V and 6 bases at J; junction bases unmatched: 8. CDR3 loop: CATSRWGGTGEQYF. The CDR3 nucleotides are TGTGCCACCAGCAGGTGGGGGGGGACTGGCGAGCAGTACTTC.

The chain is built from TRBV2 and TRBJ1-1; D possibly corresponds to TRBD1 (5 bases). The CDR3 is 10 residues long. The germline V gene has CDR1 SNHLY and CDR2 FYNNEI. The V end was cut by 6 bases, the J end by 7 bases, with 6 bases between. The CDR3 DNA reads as TGTGCCAGCAGGGGACTTGAAGCTTTCTTT. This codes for CASRGLEAFF.

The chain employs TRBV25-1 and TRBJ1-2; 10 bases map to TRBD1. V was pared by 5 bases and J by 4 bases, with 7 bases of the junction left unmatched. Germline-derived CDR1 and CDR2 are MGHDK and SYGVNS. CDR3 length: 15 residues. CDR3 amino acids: CASSLGTGVGYGYTF. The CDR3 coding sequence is TGTGCCAGCAGTCTGGGGACAGGGGTCGGCTATGGCTACACCTTC.

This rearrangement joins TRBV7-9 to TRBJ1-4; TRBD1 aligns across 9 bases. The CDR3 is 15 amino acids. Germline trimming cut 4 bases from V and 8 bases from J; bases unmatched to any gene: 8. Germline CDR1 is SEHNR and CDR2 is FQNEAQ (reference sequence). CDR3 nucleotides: TGTGCCAGCAGCTCCAACAGGGGGCCGGGGGAAAAACTGTTTTTT. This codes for CASSSNRGPGEKLFF.

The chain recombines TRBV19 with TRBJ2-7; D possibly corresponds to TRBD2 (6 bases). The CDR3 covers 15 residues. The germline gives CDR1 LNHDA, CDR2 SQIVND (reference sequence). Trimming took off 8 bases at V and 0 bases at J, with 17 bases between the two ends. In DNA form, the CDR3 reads TGTGCCAGTGCTAGCTCGGGAGACCCCTCCTACGAGCAGTACTTC. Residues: CASASSGDPSYEQYF.

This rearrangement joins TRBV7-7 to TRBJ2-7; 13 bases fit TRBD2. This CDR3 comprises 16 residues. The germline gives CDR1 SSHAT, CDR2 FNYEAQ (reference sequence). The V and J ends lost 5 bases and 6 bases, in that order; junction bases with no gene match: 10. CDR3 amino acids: CASSPGLAGVAGEQYF. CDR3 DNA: TGTGCCAGCAGCCCCGGACTAGCGGGAGTTGCGGGCGAGCAGTACTTC. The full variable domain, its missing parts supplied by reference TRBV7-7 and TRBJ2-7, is GAGVSQSPRYKVTKRGQDVTLRCDPISSHATLYWYQQALGQGPEFLTYFNYEAQPDKSGLPSDRFSAERPEGSISTLTIQRTEQRDSAMYRCASSPGLAGVAGEQYFGPGTRLTVT.